This passage covers 29 T cell receptor beta chains from one sample sequenced in a study of blood T cell repertoires in COVID-19. The protocol was immunoSEQ multiplex PCR, while the TCRdb copy is restricted to in-frame clones and leaves out a portion. The sample has about 350,000 clones; roughly nine tenths are singletons. The sequenced material came from PBMCs or T cells enriched from blood (not recorded which). The receptors stem from a woman aged 30 to 39 who had recovered from COVID-19.

This chain uses TRBV5-1 with TRBJ2-1; 12 bases fit TRBD2. V gave up 4 bases and J gave up 6 bases; unmatched junction bases: 8. The CDR3 contains 16 residues. Germline CDR1 and CDR2: SGHRS and YFSETQ. The CDR3 region is CASSAPGLAGPNEQFF. The CDR3, as DNA: TGCGCCAGCAGCGCCCCGGGACTAGCGGGTCCCAATGAGCAGTTCTTC.

This chain uses TRBV5-4 with TRBJ2-7; TRBD1 matches at 7 bases. V trimming: 0 bases; J trimming: 0 bases; junction bases outside the gene matches: 6. Germline V gives CDR1 SGHNT, CDR2 YYREEE (reference sequence). The CDR3 is 16 amino acids. The CDR3 sequence: CASSLGGQVSSYEQYF. The CDR3, as DNA: TGTGCCAGCAGCTTGGGAGGACAGGTCAGCTCCTACGAGCAGTACTTC.

This clone was found once. The chain employs TRBV24-1 and TRBJ2-7; 8 bases map to TRBD1. CDR3 length: 15 amino acids. With 2 bases clipped from V and 0 bases from J, the junction kept 2 bases outside the gene matches. CDR1 is KGHDR and CDR2 is SFDVKD in the germline V gene. CDR3 loop: CATSDSGTGSYEQYF. The CDR3, as DNA: TGTGCCACCAGTGATTCCGGGACAGGCTCCTACGAGCAGTACTTC.

This clone was seen a handful of times. The V gene is TRBV5-5, the J gene TRBJ1-1, with D possibly TRBD1 on 6 matching bases. Trimming took 4 bases from V and 9 from J, leaving 22 bases between them. This CDR3 has 15 residues. CDR1 is SGHKS, CDR2 YYEKEE, per germline (reference sequence). CDR3 in amino acids: CASSPSGSGQQQAFF. The CDR3 DNA is TGTGCCAGCAGCCCATCTGGGTCGGGACAACAGCAAGCTTTCTTT.

This rearrangement joins TRBV18 to TRBJ1-4; D unclear. The germline V and J ends were trimmed by 3 bases and 0 bases, with 14 bases remaining between them. Germline CDR1 is KGHSH and CDR2 is LQKENI. This CDR3 spans 17 amino acids. The CDR3 DNA reads as TGTGCCAGCTCACCGGCGGGGATTAGTACAACTAATGAAAAACTGTTTTTT. Protein product: CASSPAGISTTNEKLFF.

This rearrangement joins TRBV19 to TRBJ1-1, with 10 bases fitting TRBD1. CDR1 and CDR2 (germline): LNHDA, SQIVND (reference sequence). Unmatched junction bases numbered 8, after V lost 10 bases and J lost 6 bases. This CDR3 is 13 amino acids long. CDR3 amino acids: CATRDRGGPEAFF. In DNA, the CDR3 is TGTGCCACCAGGGACAGGGGAGGCCCTGAAGCTTTCTTT. Full variable domain (missing parts from reference TRBV19 and TRBJ1-1): DGGITQSPKYLFRKEGQNVTLSCEQNLNHDAMYWYRQDPGQGLRLIYYSQIVNDFQKGDIAEGYSVSREKKESFPLTVTSAQKNPTAFYLCATRDRGGPEAFFGQGTRLTVV.

V usage is TRBV4-3 and J usage is TRBJ1-1; D remains unclear. Between the trimmed V and J ends, which lost 1 base and 5 bases, there was a span of 14 bases. The germline V gene encodes CDR1 LGHNA and CDR2 YSLEER. CDR3 size: 15 residues. The CDR3 spells CASSQAGPGSTEAFF. The DNA for the CDR3 is TGCGCCAGCAGCCAAGCCGGACCGGGGAGTACTGAAGCTTTCTTT.

This clone turned up a few times. This chain joins TRBV2 and TRBJ1-6; 10 nucleotides agree with TRBD1. The germline gives CDR1 SNHLY, CDR2 FYNNEI. The V segment lost 4 bases and the J segment 2 bases; nucleotides outside the gene matches: 2. This CDR3 region has 16 residues. CDR3 in amino acids: CASSAGQGPYNSPLHF. The CDR3 DNA is TGTGCCAGCAGTGCGGGACAGGGGCCCTATAATTCACCCCTCCACTTT.

This CDR3 is CASSQEGLAGGPSGGNEQFF. The CDR3 nucleotides read TGTGCCAGCAGCCAAGAGGGACTAGCGGGGGGCCCTAGCGGTGGGAATGAGCAGTTCTTC. The chain is built from TRBV3-1 (or the pseudogene TRBV3-2) and TRBJ2-1; 15 nucleotides agree with TRBD2. Looked up from germline, CDR1 is LGHDT and CDR2 is YNNKEL (reference sequence). The CDR3 covers 20 residues. Germline trimming cut 0 bases from V and 7 bases from J; bases unmatched to any gene: 13.

The V gene is TRBV14, the J gene TRBJ1-1; 9 bases agree with TRBD1. This CDR3 is 18 amino acids long. Germline values: CDR1 SGHDN, CDR2 FVKESK. The V and J ends lost 5 bases and 0 bases, in that order; junction bases with no gene match: 13. The CDR3 sequence is CASSNPGQGLAMNTEAFF. The CDR3 bases are TGTGCCAGCAGCAATCCGGGACAGGGTCTGGCCATGAACACTGAAGCTTTCTTT. The full variable domain, in which reference TRBV14 and TRBJ1-1 provide the parts outside the CDR3, is EAGVTQFPSHSVIEKGQTVTLRCDPISGHDNLYWYRRVMGKEIKFLLHFVKESKQDESGMPNNRFLAERTGGTYSTLKVQPAELEDSGVYFCASSNPGQGLAMNTEAFFGQGTRLTVV.

The chain links TRBV28 to TRBJ1-5; the match to TRBD1 covers 9 bases. This CDR3 comprises 17 residues. In germline, CDR1 is MDHEN, CDR2 SYDVKM. The V and J ends lost 5 bases and 5 bases, in that order; junction bases with no gene match: 13. CDR3 sequence: CASSAVVGTGRYQPQHF. DNA of the CDR3: TGTGCCAGCAGTGCCGTTGTCGGGACAGGGAGATATCAGCCCCAGCATTTT.

This chain connects TRBV6-6 to TRBJ2-6, with 7 bases aligning to TRBD1. With 5 bases clipped from V and 0 bases from J, the junction kept 10 bases outside the gene matches. CDR3 length: 18 residues. Germline CDR1 is MNHNY and CDR2 is SVGAGI (reference sequence). The CDR3 nucleotides are TGTGCCAGCAGTCCCTCGGGACAGTCACCCTCTGGGGCCAACGTCCTGACTTTC. Translating it yields CASSPSGQSPSGANVLTF.

This chain links TRBV3-1 (or the pseudogene TRBV3-2) with TRBJ2-2, with 11 positions matching TRBD1. Per germline, CDR1 LGHDT and CDR2 YNNKEL (reference sequence). The CDR3 loop spans 16 amino acids. The V gene end was trimmed by 5 bases and the J gene end by 5 bases; junction bases not matched to a gene: 7. The CDR3 is CASSKGQGAGTGELFF. Written as DNA, the CDR3 is TGTGCCAGCAGCAAAGGACAGGGGGCAGGAACCGGGGAGCTGTTTTTT.

The genes are TRBV19 and TRBJ1-5, with a weak D call TRBD1 (5 bases). The germline V gene encodes CDR1 LNHDA and CDR2 SQIVND (reference sequence). V was trimmed by 10 bases and J by 3 bases, leaving 16 bases between them. This CDR3 contains 14 residues. The CDR3 nucleotides read TGTGCCACCTCCACCGGGGGGGACAATCAGCCCCAGCATTTT. Its translation: CATSTGGDNQPQHF.

The rearrangement links TRBV5-5 to TRBJ1-6; a possible D gene is TRBD1 (5 bases). The CDR3 loop spans 14 amino acids. V shed 1 base and J shed 7 bases, with 9 bases lying between them. Germline loops: CDR1 SGHKS, CDR2 YYEKEE (reference sequence). In DNA, the CDR3 is TGTGCCAGCAGCTTGTTGTCAGGGAATTCACCCCTCCACTTT. As protein: CASSLLSGNSPLHF.

V gene TRBV29-1 combines with J gene TRBJ2-7; 7 bases map to TRBD1. CDR1 is SQVTM and CDR2 is ANQGSEA in the germline V gene. V shed 1 base and J 4 bases; nucleotides not matched to a gene: 10. The CDR3 runs to 15 residues. The CDR3 sequence is CSVEGSTGARYEQYF. CDR3 DNA sequence: TGCAGCGTTGAAGGATCCACAGGGGCCCGATACGAGCAGTACTTC.

The rearrangement links TRBV5-1 to TRBJ2-2; 9 nucleotides line up with TRBD1. V lost 0 bases to trimming and J lost 5 bases; unmatched junction nucleotides: 8. Germline loops: CDR1 SGHRS, CDR2 YFSETQ. This CDR3 comprises 17 residues. The CDR3 loop is CASSLAGTGFGTGELFF. CDR3 DNA sequence: TGCGCCAGCAGCTTGGCCGGGACAGGGTTCGGGACCGGGGAGCTGTTTTTT.

The chain couples TRBV3-1 (or the pseudogene TRBV3-2) to TRBJ1-2; 7 bases are shared with TRBD1. The CDR3 sequence is 14 residues long. The germline V gene has CDR1 LGHDT and CDR2 YNNKEL (reference sequence). V lost 3 bases and J lost 6; bases outside the gene matches: 7. The CDR3, as DNA: TGTGCCAGCAGCCACATGCCGACAGGGAATGGCTACACCTTC. Protein: CASSHMPTGNGYTF.

This clone was counted only a few times. CDR3 DNA sequence: TGTGCCAGCAGCTTAGGCAGGGATATCTACGAGCAGTACTTC. This encodes CASSLGRDIYEQYF. The rearrangement links TRBV7-2 to TRBJ2-7, with D maybe TRBD1 (5 bases). The CDR3 contains 14 residues. Per germline, CDR1 SGHTA and CDR2 FQGNSA. V lost 1 base, J lost 3 bases, and 10 bases lay in between.

The CDR3 DNA reads as TGTGCCAGCAGTTCCCCGGGGGAGCAGTACTTC. Its protein product is CASSSPGEQYF. V and J are TRBV28 and TRBJ2-7; D is perhaps TRBD2 (5 bases). Germline CDR1 MDHEN, CDR2 SYDVKM. CDR3 size: 11 residues. Trimming left V 4 bases short and J 7 bases short, with 8 bases between.

V and J are TRBV9 and TRBJ2-3, with no clear D. The CDR3 loop spans 17 amino acids. Per the germline V gene, CDR1 is SGDLS and CDR2 is YYNGEE. The V and J ends lost 1 base and 0 bases respectively, with 15 bases between them. CDR3 loop: CASSVLPRPESTDTQYF. The DNA for the CDR3 is TGTGCCAGCAGCGTATTGCCTAGGCCAGAGAGCACAGATACGCAGTATTTT.

The chain employs TRBV10-1 and TRBJ1-1; 9 bases agree with TRBD1. Trimming removed 5 bases from V and 4 bases from J; junction bases left unmatched: 5. From germline, CDR1 is WNHNN and CDR2 SYGVQD (reference sequence). This CDR3 is 14 amino acids long. The CDR3 DNA follows: TGCGCCAGCAGTAGGGACAGGGAGACCACTGAAGCTTTCTTT. Its translation: CASSRDRETTEAFF.

The chain combines TRBV7-8 with TRBJ2-5; D gene unclear. This CDR3 region has 16 residues. Trimming left V 4 bases short and J 0 bases short, with 15 bases between. Germline V gene sequence: CDR1 SGHVS, CDR2 FQNEAQ. CDR3 region: CASSSSRLPYQETQYF. The CDR3 nucleotides read TGTGCCAGCAGCTCCAGTCGTTTGCCGTACCAAGAGACCCAGTACTTC.

The rearrangement joins TRBV29-1 to TRBJ2-1; 12 nucleotides agree with TRBD2. The germline gives CDR1 SQVTM, CDR2 ANQGSEA. The CDR3 extends over 16 amino acids. The V and J ends lost 7 bases and 6 bases, in that order; junction bases with no gene match: 13. The CDR3 is CSADGLAGGRGNEQFF. CDR3 coding DNA: TGCAGCGCTGATGGGCTAGCGGGGGGGCGAGGCAATGAGCAGTTCTTC.

The chain joins TRBV4-3 to TRBJ2-2; 9 nucleotides align to TRBD2. The CDR3 is made up of 16 amino acids. The germline CDR1 and CDR2 sequences are LGHNA and YSLEER. V was clipped by 3 bases and J by 4 bases; unmatched bases: 6. In DNA, the CDR3 is TGCGCCAGCAGCCATGGGCGGGGGGGCGGCACCGGGGAGCTGTTTTTT. Protein: CASSHGRGGGTGELFF.

J is TRBJ1-2 and V is TRBV5-8, with D perhaps matching TRBD1 (6 bases). The CDR3 covers 16 residues. Trimming left V 1 base short and J 2 bases short, with 15 bases between. The germline gives CDR1 SGHTS, CDR2 YDEGEE. CDR3 residues: CASSLQTGHRNYGYTF. The CDR3 DNA sequence: TGTGCCAGCAGCTTGCAGACGGGACACCGGAACTATGGCTACACCTTC.

The chain has TRBV9 and TRBJ1-6; D is uncertain. Germline CDR1 reads SGDLS; CDR2 reads YYNGEE. With 0 bases removed from V and 3 bases from J, the gap between germline ends came to 19 bases. This CDR3 has 19 residues. CDR3 coding DNA: TGTGCCAGCAGCGTAGTAATCTATGCGCGAAGCGGCTATAATTCACCCCTCCACTTT. This sequence encodes CASSVVIYARSGYNSPLHF. The entire variable domain, with the rest obtained from reference TRBV9 and TRBJ1-6, is as follows: DSGVTQTPKHLITATGQRVTLRCSPRSGDLSVYWYQQSLDQGLQFLIQYYNGEERAKGNILERFSAQQFPDLHSELNLSSLELGDSALYFCASSVVIYARSGYNSPLHFGNGTRLTVT.

V is TRBV5-1 and J is TRBJ2-3, with 12 bases that match TRBD2. The trim removed 5 bases at V and 2 bases at J, leaving 6 bases unmatched. Germline loops: CDR1 SGHRS, CDR2 YFSETQ. The CDR3 is 16 amino acids. The chain's CDR3 is CASRDLAGGITDTQYF. The DNA for the CDR3 is TGCGCCAGCAGGGACCTAGCGGGGGGGATCACAGATACGCAGTATTTT. The full variable domain, completed using reference TRBV5-1 and TRBJ2-3, is KAGVTQTPRYLIKTRGQQVTLSCSPISGHRSVSWYQQTPGQGLQFLFEYFSETQRNKGNFPGRFSGRQFSNSRSEMNVSTLELGDSALYLCASRDLAGGITDTQYFGPGTRLTVL.

The V call is TRBV27, the J call TRBJ1-1; 11 bases fit TRBD1. This CDR3 contains 14 residues. The V gene end was trimmed by 5 bases and the J gene end by 6 bases; junction bases not matched to a gene: 5. The germline V gene encodes CDR1 MNHEY and CDR2 SMNVEV (reference sequence). CDR3: CASSPGQGVAEAFF. In DNA, the CDR3 is TGTGCCAGCAGTCCGGGACAGGGGGTCGCTGAAGCTTTCTTT.